This section outlines one T cell receptor (beta chain) sequence together with its context. The data derive from a study of identical twins. TCRdb fed the 5' RACE reads into MiXCR, producing one record per CDR3 protein. This table holds about 720,000 distinct CDR3 sequences, over 8.5% found once. With 6 bases clipped from V and 5 bases from J, the junction kept 9 bases outside the gene matches. This CDR3 comprises 14 residues. These same records also appear under a second study, on yellow fever vaccine responses in identical twins.

Input material: PBMCs. This receptor was identified in a woman aged 18-29 years in good health. V gene TRBV12-3 or TRBV12-4 combines with J gene TRBJ2-7; 8 bases map to TRBD2. The CDR3 bases are TGTGCCAGCAGACTCGGGACTAGAGCCAACGAGCAGTACTTC. It yields the protein CASRLGTRANEQYF.